Each of the 3 T cell receptor beta chains below was sequenced from the same sample in a study of blood T cell repertoires in COVID-19. Using immunoSEQ multiplex PCR, the repertoire was profiled, and TCRdb retains in-frame clones only, with some absent. The repertoire consists of 190,000 or so clones, with roughly 85% occurring once and the leading ten covering 18%. The sequencing input was PBMCs or T cells enriched from blood (not recorded which). These receptors were collected from a man aged 40-49 years who had recovered from COVID-19.

CDR3 sequence (DNA): TGTGCCAGCAGCTTAGAGGGGGCAGTCAGCACAGATACGCAGTATTTT. This sequence encodes CASSLEGAVSTDTQYF. The rearrangement joins TRBV7-9 to TRBJ2-3, with TRBD1 identical over 7 bases. The junction had 4 bases not matched to a gene; V was cut back by 1 base and J by 0 bases. Germline V gives CDR1 SEHNR, CDR2 FQNEAQ (reference sequence). The CDR3 runs to 16 residues.

The V and J genes are TRBV11-3 and TRBJ2-1; TRBD1 might be the D (5 bases). Trimming took off 3 bases at V and 9 bases at J, with 6 bases between the two ends. The CDR3 loop spans 11 amino acids. CDR1 is SGHNT, CDR2 YENEEA, per germline. CDR3 DNA: TGTGCCAGCAGCTTTGGGGCTGAGCAGTTCTTC. It yields the protein CASSFGAEQFF.

V and J are TRBV18 and TRBJ1-2, with D hard to call. Germline-derived CDR1 and CDR2 are KGHSH and LQKENI. V was trimmed by 8 bases and J by 0 bases, leaving 10 bases between them. This CDR3 region has 13 residues. The CDR3 DNA follows: TGTGCCAGCCGAACCGAGACTAACTATGGCTACACCTTC. The encoded protein is CASRTETNYGYTF. Full variable domain (outside the CDR3, taken from reference TRBV18 and TRBJ1-2): NAGVMQNPRHLVRRRGQEARLRCSPMKGHSHVYWYRQLPEEGLKFMVYLQKENIIDESGMPKERFSAEFPKEGPSILRIQQVVRGDSAAYFCASRTETNYGYTFGSGTRLTVV.